Listed below are T cell receptor beta chains from one sample, sequenced in a study of blood T cell repertoires in COVID-19. Measured with immunoSEQ multiplex PCR; TCRdb has only the in-frame clones, and not every one. This sample yields 60,000 to 80,000 clones, of which approximately 89% are seen a single time; approximately 6.8% belongs to the top ten. Source material: peripheral blood. The receptors were gathered from an older woman with acute or convalescent COVID-19. Each CDR3 is given with its conserved first and last residue. The size entry is marked missing in some rows and otherwise reads once, few, many or a size class.

>TRBV29-1|-
CSVEGQGMYNEQFF
>TRBV7-2|-
CASSFSGRANNEQYF
>TRBV14|few
CASSPQIDSEAFF
>TRBV29-1|-
CSVVSARQPYNEQFF
>TRBV25-1|once
CASSELASGRGEQYF
>TRBV6-5|-
CASKESGTSNQPQHF
>TRBV6-6|-
CASRRPGQTNEKLFF
>TRBV19|-
CPSVNYQGRRDGYTF
>TRBV7-9|-
CASSHLGQGGGHF
>TRBV9|-
CASSEGLAGVLYTDTQYF
>TRBV6-2/TRBV6-3|-
CASSPQAGLTYNEQFF
>TRBV9|-
CASSVEAGLGYTF
>TRBV29-1|-
CSVEDTLAGTDNEQFF
>TRBV5-1|-
CASSRGAGPQETQYF
>TRBV18|-
CASSPTGTGGVNTEAFF
>TRBV29-1|once
CSVDGRGKSDTQYF
>TRBV21-1|once
CASNPVYGGISSLKEKLFF
>TRBV20-1|-
CSASVLDQPQHF
>TRBV5-1|few
CASSLVPTSGTPYEQYF
>TRBV3-1/TRBV3-2|-
CASSRNQGAGTGELFF
>TRBV18|-
CASSPKIGVVEAFF
>TRBV29-1|-
CSATTDRVKHGYTF